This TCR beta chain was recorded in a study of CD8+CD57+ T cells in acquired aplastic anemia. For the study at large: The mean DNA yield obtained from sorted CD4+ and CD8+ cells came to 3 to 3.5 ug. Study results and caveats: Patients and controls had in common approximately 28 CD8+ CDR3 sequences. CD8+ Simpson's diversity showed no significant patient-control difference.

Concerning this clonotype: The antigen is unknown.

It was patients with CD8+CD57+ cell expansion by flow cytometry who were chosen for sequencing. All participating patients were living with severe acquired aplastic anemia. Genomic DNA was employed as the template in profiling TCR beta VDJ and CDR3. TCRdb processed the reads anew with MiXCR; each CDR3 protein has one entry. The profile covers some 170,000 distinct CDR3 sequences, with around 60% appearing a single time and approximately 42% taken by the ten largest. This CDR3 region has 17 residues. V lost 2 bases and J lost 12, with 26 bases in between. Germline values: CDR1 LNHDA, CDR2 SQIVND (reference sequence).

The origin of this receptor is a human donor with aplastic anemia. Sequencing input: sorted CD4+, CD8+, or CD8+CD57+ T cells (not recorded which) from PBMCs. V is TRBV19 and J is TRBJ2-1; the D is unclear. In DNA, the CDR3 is TGTGCCAGTAGTATAAGGGCAGGCCTGCCCCAATTAGATGGGCAGTTCTTC. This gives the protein CASSIRAGLPQLDGQFF.